The TCR beta chain described here comes from a study of blood T cell repertoires in COVID-19. Per the authors' pipeline: Reference gene primer amplification in the assay estimated nucleated cell counts. Clones were read by immunoSEQ multiplex PCR, and TCRdb kept only the in-frame ones, dropping some. That table furnishes V, J and clone size, whereas the DNA furnished D and trimming. The data contain roughly 240,000 clones, 85% to 90% of them singletons. This study enrolled people aged roughly 18 to 89 from 20 to 25 US geographic areas. The CDR3 is 11 residues long. The germline V gene encodes CDR1 LGHDT and CDR2 YNNKEL (reference sequence). The ends were cut back, 3 bases at V and 5 bases at J, with 4 bases in the middle.

Sequenced sample: PBMCs or T cells enriched from blood (not recorded which). The chain has TRBV3-1 (or the pseudogene TRBV3-2) and TRBJ2-5, with no clear D. This receptor was identified in a man between 50 and 59 years old who had been exposed to COVID-19. CDR3 amino acids: CASSHGETQYF. CDR3 DNA: TGTGCCAGCAGCCACGGTGAGACCCAGTACTTC.